This TCR beta chain was observed in a study of T cells in Graves' hyperthyroidism and ophthalmopathy. Study-level points and caveats: Model predictions of ophthalmopathy came a median approximately 6 months before onset. In the blood, most expanded thyroid clonotypes above 0.001 appeared as well.

Remarks on this clonotype: The antigen is unknown.

Regions amplified from RNA transcripts were the TCR beta CDR3 regions. An initial round of RT-PCR targeting the TCR CDR3 relied on the HTBI primer set. TCRdb fed the multiplex PCR reads into MiXCR, producing one record per CDR3 protein. This table has a few hundred thousand distinct CDR3 sequences, around 20% appearing once. The source material was blood. This TCR was sampled from a man aged 50-59 years with Graves' ophthalmopathy.

The DNA for the CDR3 is TGTGCCAGCCACGAGGGCCACTATGGCTACACCTTC. Protein sequence: CASHEGHYGYTF. The chain is built from TRBV6-1 and TRBJ1-2; D is uncertain. V was cut by 8 bases and J by 3 bases, with 10 bases left in between. CDR1 and CDR2 (germline): MNHNS, SASEGT. The CDR3 has 12 residues.